The rows below give T cell receptor beta chains drawn from one sample of a study of cytomegalovirus exposure and HLA in healthy donors. Clones were sequenced by immunoSEQ multiplex PCR, and TCRdb holds only the in-frame ones, with some missing. The sample shows 150,000 or so clones, and approximately 1.6% sits with its ten largest clones. The material sequenced was PBMCs. These receptor sequences come from a woman aged 40-49 years in good health and CMV-seropositive. Each CDR3 is given with its conserved first and last residue. D genes are given only for firm matches.

j_call | d_call | v_call | cdr3_nt | cdr3_aa
TRBJ2-2 | TRBD2 | TRBV27 | TGTGCCAGCAAAACTAGCGGGGCGAACACCGGGGAGCTGTTTTTT | CASKTSGANTGELFF
TRBJ2-1 | TRBD2 | TRBV15 | TGTGCCACCAGCAGAGATTTAGCGGGGGGAAAAAATGAGCAGTTCTTC | CATSRDLAGGKNEQFF
TRBJ1-5 | TRBD1 | TRBV19 | TGTGCCAGTAGTCCTACAGGGGCGTCCCAGCATTTT | CASSPTGASQHF
TRBJ2-3 | TRBD1 | TRBV5-4 | TGTGCCAGCAGCTTACCCAGGGGGCGAGATACGCAGTATTTT | CASSLPRGRDTQYF
TRBJ2-2 | . | TRBV9 | TGTGCCAGCAGCGTCGGGACAAGGGGCAACGGGGAGCTGTTTTTT | CASSVGTRGNGELFF
TRBJ1-2 | . | TRBV7-9 | TGTGCCAGCAGCTTAGCCGAGGGATATGGCTACACCTTC | CASSLAEGYGYTF
TRBJ1-1 | TRBD1 | TRBV5-1 | TGCGCCAGCAGCCACGACAGGGAGAACACTGAAGCTTTCTTT | CASSHDRENTEAFF
TRBJ2-2 | TRBD2 | TRBV11-3 | TGTGCCAGCAGCTTAGGCCCAGCGGGGACCGGGGAGCTGTTTTTT | CASSLGPAGTGELFF
TRBJ1-2 | TRBD1 | TRBV29-1 | TGCAGCGCTGGGACAGGTCCAACTAACTATGGCTACACCTTC | CSAGTGPTNYGYTF
TRBJ2-2 | TRBD1 | TRBV6-1 | TGTGCCAGCAGCTGGACAGGGGGAAACACCGGGGAGCTGTTTTTT | CASSWTGGNTGELFF
TRBJ1-1 | TRBD1 | TRBV28 | TGTGCCAGCAGTCTTGACAGGGTTATGAACACTGAAGCTTTCTTT | CASSLDRVMNTEAFF
TRBJ1-2 | . | TRBV29-1 | TGCAGCGTCCAGGGAGGTGACGGCTACACCTTC | CSVQGGDGYTF
TRBJ2-7 | TRBD1 | TRBV11-3 | TGTGCCAGCAGCCCCACAGGGGATAGCATCCCCGAGCAGTACTTC | CASSPTGDSIPEQYF
TRBJ1-1 | . | TRBV29-1 | TGCAGCGTTGAACAGGCAAGCAACACTGAAGCTTTCTTT | CSVEQASNTEAFF
TRBJ1-3 | . | TRBV10-3 | TGTGCCAGCGGGGGAATTAGTAGCTCTGGAAACACCATATATTTT | CASGGISSSGNTIYF
TRBJ2-3 | . | TRBV9 | TGTGCCAGCAGCGTCGGTGCAGATACGCAGTATTTT | CASSVGADTQYF
TRBJ2-1 | TRBD2 | TRBV11-3 | TGTGCCAGCAGTGCACCCGGGACTAGCGCCAGCTCCTACAATGAGCAGTTCTTC | CASSAPGTSASSYNEQFF
TRBJ2-2 | . | TRBV5-4 | TGTGCCAGCAGCTTGGGAGTCCGGAACACCGGGGAGCTGTTTTTT | CASSLGVRNTGELFF
TRBJ2-1 | TRBD2 | TRBV6-6 | TGTGCCAGCAGCCAGAGGACTAGCGGGAGTTCGGATGAGCAGTTCTTC | CASSQRTSGSSDEQFF
TRBJ2-3 | TRBD2 | TRBV11-3 | TGTGCCAGCGCCGACGGGTATCGGCGGGGGAATACGCAGTATTTT | CASADGYRRGNTQYF
TRBJ2-7 | TRBD1 | TRBV5-4 | TGTGCCAGCAGTCCCGGGACAGGGAGCTACGAGCAGTACTTC | CASSPGTGSYEQYF
TRBJ2-1 | TRBD2 | TRBV5-6 | TGTGCCAGCAGCTTGGGACTAGCGGGGGCACTGGCGGATGAGCAGTTCTTC | CASSLGLAGALADEQFF
TRBJ1-1 | TRBD1 | TRBV7-2 | TGTGCCAGCAGCTTAGCGCTAGGACAGGGACAAGCTTTCTTT | CASSLALGQGQAFF
TRBJ2-2 | TRBD2 | TRBV5-8 | TGTGCCAGCAGCTTGTTAGCGGGAGGGCTAGAGGACACCGGGGAGCTGTTTTTT | CASSLLAGGLEDTGELFF
TRBJ2-3 | . | TRBV6-1 | TGTGCCAGCAGTGAAAGGGGCTACACAGATACGCAGTATTTT | CASSERGYTDTQYF
TRBJ1-1 | TRBD1 | TRBV6-1 | TGTGCCAGCAGCTGGACAGGGGGCACTGAAGCTTTCTTT | CASSWTGGTEAFF
TRBJ1-3 | . | TRBV30 | TGTGCCTGGAGCTCTCGGAACAGGAACACCATATATTTT | CAWSSRNRNTIYF
TRBJ2-7 | . | TRBV28 | TGTGCCTCGCTGCGGGGAAAGACCTACGAGCAGTACTTC | CASLRGKTYEQYF